Shown below are 23 T cell receptor beta chains from a single sample sequenced in a study of human T cells and chemical hapten exposure. TCRdb reanalysed the RACE reads using MiXCR and keeps one entry per CDR3 protein. In the table there are 150,000 to 200,000 distinct CDR3 sequences, 13% to 15% of which are singletons. This sample's time point: patch test 1, 2 weeks after DPC sensitization. Treatment denoted: therapeutic diphenylcyclopropenone sensitization with weekly scalp DPC. The sequences come from whole blood, collected in connection with sensitization to the hapten diphenylcyclopropenone (DPC). The source of these receptors is a woman aged 25 to 39 with alopecia areata. Some clones in this sample may be carry-over from other donors' samples.

The chain has TRBV7-8 and TRBJ2-2; D perhaps matches TRBD1 (6 bases). With 2 bases removed from V and 4 bases from J, the gap between germline ends came to 11 bases. Germline assignment: CDR1 SGHVS and CDR2 FQNEAQ. This CDR3 comprises 15 residues. This CDR3 is CASSLTGRGTGELFF. CDR3 nucleotide sequence: TGTGCCAGCAGCTTAACAGGGAGAGGCACCGGGGAGCTGTTTTTT.

The chain joins TRBV18 to TRBJ2-5; the D gene is possibly TRBD2 (6 bases). The CDR3 contains 11 residues. V was shortened by 5 bases and J by 9 bases, with 10 bases between the two germline ends. CDR1 and CDR2 from the germline V gene are KGHSH and LQKENI. The CDR3 reads CASSAEGSQYF. The CDR3 DNA is TGTGCCAGCTCAGCGGAGGGGTCCCAGTACTTC.

The CDR3 DNA reads TGCGCCAGCAGCCAAGAGGAGCGTACCGGGGAGCTGTTTTTT. Its protein product is CASSQEERTGELFF. The rearrangement joins TRBV4-1 to TRBJ2-2; D is unclear. The CDR3 runs to 14 residues. CDR1 is MGHRA, CDR2 YSYEKL, per germline. Trimming took off 0 bases at V and 5 bases at J, with 7 bases between the two ends.

This clonotype was recorded many times. The J gene is TRBJ2-3, the V gene TRBV29-1; no clear D. CDR3 length: 14 residues. V was cut by 4 bases and J by 4 bases, with 15 bases left in between. The germline V gene has CDR1 SQVTM and CDR2 ANQGSEA. The CDR3 bases are TGCAGCGTTGCTTTCGGAATCAACGCAGATACGCAGTATTTT. The encoded protein is CSVAFGINADTQYF.

At least ten counts were recorded for this clonotype. This rearrangement joins TRBV10-3 to TRBJ1-1; 9 positions match TRBD1. The CDR3 is made up of 14 amino acids. V gave up 3 bases and J gave up 3 bases; unmatched junction bases: 2. Germline CDR1 reads ENHRY; CDR2 reads SYGVKD. CDR3 region: CAISEGQGHTEAFF. The CDR3 nucleotides read TGTGCCATCAGTGAAGGACAGGGGCACACTGAAGCTTTCTTT.

The chain employs TRBV4-1 and TRBJ2-5; TRBD1 aligns across 9 bases. After removal of 6 bases from V and 5 bases from J, the junction contained 4 bases not matched to a gene. Germline V CDR1 and CDR2: MGHRA, YSYEKL. The CDR3 contains 13 residues. As DNA, the CDR3 is TGCGCCAGCAGTTTACAGGGGGCTGAGACCCAGTACTTC. This gives the protein CASSLQGAETQYF.

This clonotype was counted ten times or more. The CDR3: CSASTGRTEAFF. The CDR3 bases are TGCAGCGCGAGTACAGGGAGGACTGAAGCTTTCTTT. The chain has TRBV29-1 and TRBJ1-1; TRBD1 is a possible D gene (6 bases). The CDR3 is 12 amino acids. The V end was cut by 7 bases, the J end by 5 bases, with 14 bases between. Looked up from germline, CDR1 is SQVTM and CDR2 is ANQGSEA.

J is TRBJ1-1 and V is TRBV20-1; D not certain. Germline CDR1 reads DFQATT; CDR2 reads SNEGSKA (reference sequence). This CDR3 has 11 amino acids. Deletions cut 8 bases from V and 1 base from J, with 8 bases between. CDR3 DNA sequence: TGCAGTTCTTCAGCGAACACTGAAGCTTTCTTT. Protein product: CSSSANTEAFF.

This clonotype was seen a few times. The chain employs TRBV24-1 and TRBJ1-1; TRBD1 matches at 11 bases. CDR1 and CDR2 from the germline V gene are KGHDR and SFDVKD. V lost 4 bases, J lost 7 bases, and 7 bases stayed unmatched. The length of the CDR3 is 15 residues. The CDR3 nucleotides are TGTGCCACCAGTGAAAAACCGGGACAGGGGGATGAAGCTTTCTTT. This gives the protein CATSEKPGQGDEAFF.

A few counts support this clonotype. The chain is built from TRBV11-3 and TRBJ2-2; D remains unclear. CDR1 and CDR2 (germline): SGHNT, YENEEA. The V end lost 1 base, the J end lost 4 bases, and 7 bases lay between the germline ends. CDR3 length: 14 amino acids. In DNA, the CDR3 is TGTGCCAGCAGCTTAGGGCCTGCCACCGGGGAGCTGTTTTTT. Translation: CASSLGPATGELFF.

This clonotype was picked up a small number of times. The rearrangement joins TRBV10-3 to TRBJ1-6; 8 bases match TRBD1. Trimming took 2 bases from V and 9 from J; bases not matched to a gene: 6. CDR3 size: 15 residues. Germline loops: CDR1 ENHRY, CDR2 SYGVKD. The CDR3 nucleotides are TGTGCCATCAGTGAGGCCACAGGGGGGGGTTCACCCCTCCACTTT. As protein: CAISEATGGGSPLHF.

The chain employs TRBV7-9 and TRBJ1-6; unclear D gene. Germline V gives CDR1 SEHNR, CDR2 FQNEAQ (reference sequence). The CDR3 runs 13 residues. Deletions cut 8 bases from V and 6 bases from J, with 11 bases between. The CDR3: CASGRDSNSPLHF. The DNA for the CDR3 is TGTGCCAGCGGGAGAGACTCTAATTCACCCCTCCACTTT.

The V gene is TRBV7-9, the J gene TRBJ2-1; 7 bases fit TRBD2. The CDR3 contains 16 residues. The germline V gene has CDR1 SEHNR and CDR2 FQNEAQ (reference sequence). V shed 7 bases, J shed 8 bases, and the junction held 17 bases outside the gene matches. The CDR3 nucleotides are TGTGCCAGCATCCAAGAACCGGGGAGGGAGAGGGATGAGCAGTTCTTC. This encodes CASIQEPGRERDEQFF.

This clonotype was picked up many times. The chain joins TRBV7-6 to TRBJ2-5; possible D gene TRBD2, 5 bases. There are 12 residues in the CDR3. CDR1 and CDR2 (germline): SGHVS, FNYEAQ. V lost 5 bases, J lost 5 bases, and 9 bases lay in between. CDR3 DNA sequence: TGTGCCAGCAGCCAACTAGGGGAGACCCAGTACTTC. Its translation is CASSQLGETQYF.

V is TRBV7-2 and J is TRBJ2-5; no reliable D call. This CDR3 comprises 14 residues. Germline values: CDR1 SGHTA, CDR2 FQGNSA. V lost 0 bases and J 2 bases, leaving 7 bases between the germline ends. The CDR3 sequence: CASSLAFRQETQYF. The CDR3 coding sequence is TGTGCCAGCAGCTTAGCTTTCAGACAAGAGACCCAGTACTTC.

This clonotype was recorded many times. DNA for the CDR3: TGTGCCAGCACCGCCCGGGAGCAAGATACGCAGTATTTT. This translates into CASTAREQDTQYF. This sequence joins TRBV12-3 or TRBV12-4 and TRBJ2-3, with D perhaps matching TRBD2 (6 bases). The CDR3 sequence is 13 residues long. V shed 7 bases and J shed 5 bases, with 13 bases lying between them.

This chain links TRBV11-3 with TRBJ2-1, with 12 bases identical to TRBD2. With V trimmed by 5 bases and J by 8 bases, 16 bases remained unmatched. Per the germline V gene, CDR1 is SGHNT and CDR2 is YENEEA. This CDR3 has 18 residues. The CDR3 loop is CASSPTTSGGPGSHEQFF. In DNA form, the CDR3 reads TGTGCCAGCAGCCCAACGACTAGCGGGGGCCCAGGGTCGCATGAGCAGTTCTTC.

This clonotype was counted between two and nine times. The rearrangement joins TRBV3-1 to TRBJ2-1; 7 bases line up with TRBD2. The CDR3 runs 13 residues. Germline assignment: CDR1 LGHDT and CDR2 YNNKEL (reference sequence). J gave up 7 bases and V 1 base, and 1 base lay outside the gene matches. The DNA of the CDR3 is TGTGCCAGCAGCCAAGCAGCGGGAAATGAGCAGTTCTTC. It yields the protein CASSQAAGNEQFF.

The chain employs TRBV3-1 and TRBJ2-7, with D tentatively TRBD2 (5 bases). This CDR3 is built from 13 residues. Trimming took 0 bases from V and 3 from J, leaving 6 bases between them. From germline, CDR1 is LGHDT and CDR2 YNNKEL (reference sequence). CDR3 residues: CASSQDGIYEQYF. CDR3 nucleotides: TGTGCCAGCAGCCAAGACGGGATCTACGAGCAGTACTTC.

This clonotype has just a few counts. The chain employs TRBV18 and TRBJ2-7, with 9 bases lining up with TRBD1. V lost 4 bases, J lost 6 bases, and 10 bases stayed unmatched. The CDR3 is 15 amino acids. Germline V lookup: CDR1 KGHSH, CDR2 LQKENI. This CDR3 is CASSLPGTGTLEQYF. CDR3 sequence (DNA): TGTGCCAGCTCACTCCCCGGGACAGGGACCCTCGAGCAGTACTTC.

Ten or more counts support this clonotype. The genes are TRBV5-1 and TRBJ2-2, with 11 nucleotides matching TRBD1. The CDR3 runs to 15 residues. Germline trimming cut 4 bases from V and 4 bases from J; bases unmatched to any gene: 3. Germline V gene data show CDR1 as SGHRS and CDR2 as YFSETQ. For the CDR3, the DNA is TGCGCCAGCAGCCCAGGGACAGGGGGCACCGGGGAGCTGTTTTTT. Its translation is CASSPGTGGTGELFF. Combining the CDR3 with reference TRBV5-1 and TRBJ2-2 gives the whole variable domain KAGVTQTPRYLIKTRGQQVTLSCSPISGHRSVSWYQQTPGQGLQFLFEYFSETQRNKGNFPGRFSGRQFSNSRSEMNVSTLELGDSALYLCASSPGTGGTGELFFGEGSRLTVL.

The J gene is TRBJ2-5, the V gene TRBV7-2, with TRBD1 identical over 9 bases. The V gene end was trimmed by 0 bases and the J gene end by 0 bases; junction bases not matched to a gene: 11. CDR3 size: 19 residues. CDR1 and CDR2 (germline): SGHTA, FQGNSA. In nucleotides, the CDR3 is TGTGCCAGCAGCTTAGCGTCGGGTTTAGGGACAGGGAACCAAGAGACCCAGTACTTC. Protein sequence: CASSLASGLGTGNQETQYF.

The V gene is TRBV4-3, the J gene TRBJ1-1; D gene uncertain. The CDR3 runs to 15 residues. Germline-derived CDR1 and CDR2 are LGHNA and YSLEER. V shed 1 base and J shed 1 base, with 10 bases lying between them. This CDR3 reads CASSQAGSGNTEAFF. The CDR3, as DNA: TGCGCCAGCAGCCAAGCGGGGTCGGGGAACACTGAAGCTTTCTTT.